A selection of T cell receptor beta chains follows, all from one sample in a study of blood T cell repertoires in COVID-19. The protocol was immunoSEQ multiplex PCR, while the TCRdb copy is restricted to in-frame clones and leaves out a portion. The sample has 310,000 or so clones; around 90% are singletons. The material sequenced was PBMCs or T cells enriched from blood (not recorded which). Receptors were obtained from a woman aged 18-29 years with acute COVID-19. The CDR3 runs from the conserved cysteine through the conserved F or W. The D gene is left open where the match is weak. A clone size is listed for some rows: how often the clone was seen (once, few, many), or a class if it is expanded.

d_call clone_size j_call v_call cdr3_nt cdr3_aa
TRBD1 . TRBJ2-7 TRBV2 TGTGCCAGCCAAATAAATAGACAGGGCCCACCGTACTTC CASQINRQGPPYF
. . TRBJ1-4 TRBV5-1 TGCGCCAGCAGCTTGGGGCTCCCGACAGCAACTAATGAAAAACTGTTTTTT CASSLGLPTATNEKLFF
. . TRBJ2-6 TRBV11-2 TGTGCCAGCAGCCCCTTCGCGGGGTTCGCTGGGGCCAACGTCCTGACTTTC CASSPFAGFAGANVLTF
. . TRBJ2-5 TRBV5-1 TGCGCCAGCAGCCCTAGCGACAGCGAGAACAGGGGTGAGACCCAGTACTTC CASSPSDSENRGETQYF
. . TRBJ2-1 TRBV3-1/TRBV3-2 TGTGCCAGCAGCCAGGAACTAGGGAGCTCCTACAATGAGCAGTTCTTC CASSQELGSSYNEQFF
TRBD1 . TRBJ2-1 TRBV10-3 TGTGCCATCAGAAGTGATGGCTGGGGACAGGGGGCGGAGAATGAGCAGTTCTTC CAIRSDGWGQGAENEQFF
TRBD1 . TRBJ1-5 TRBV23-1 TGCGCCAGCAGCCGATGGACAGGGGTGTATCAGCCCCAGCATTTT CASSRWTGVYQPQHF
TRBD2 . TRBJ2-3 TRBV7-2 TGTGCCAGCAGCTTAGGCCCTAGCGGGTCAGTTACGCAGTATTTT CASSLGPSGSVTQYF
TRBD1 . TRBJ2-7 TRBV6-2/TRBV6-3 TGTGCCAGCAGTCAGGGACAGGGATTATCCTACGAGCAGTACTTC CASSQGQGLSYEQYF
TRBD2 . TRBJ2-7 TRBV19 TGTGCCAGTGGCGGGGGGCCCTACGAGCAGTACTTC CASGGGPYEQYF
TRBD1 . TRBJ2-3 TRBV7-9 TGTGCCAGCAGCTTAGGGACAGGGAGGGATACGCAGTATTTT CASSLGTGRDTQYF
. . TRBJ2-7 TRBV25-1 TGTGCCAGCAGTGAATTGGCCAGGTCCTACGAGCAGTACTTC CASSELARSYEQYF
. . TRBJ1-1 TRBV14 TGTGCCAGCAGCCCCTCTGGGGGCCCAGAAGCTTTCTTT CASSPSGGPEAFF
TRBD1 . TRBJ1-1 TRBV7-9 TGTGCCAGCAGCCAAAACCAGGGGGCGGACACTGAAGCTTTCTTT CASSQNQGADTEAFF
. . TRBJ1-2 TRBV4-2 TGTGCCAGCAGCCAAGGCTGGGGAGGGGAACACACCTTC CASSQGWGGEHTF
. . TRBJ2-2 TRBV9 TGTGCCAGCAGCGTAACTAGCGGGGAGCTGTTTTTT CASSVTSGELFF
. . TRBJ2-1 TRBV5-1 TGCGCCAGCAGCCACGCTAACAATGAGCAGTTCTTC CASSHANNEQFF
TRBD1 . TRBJ2-1 TRBV5-1 TGCGCCAGCAGTTATTCGACAGGGAGCTCCTACAATGAGCAGTTCTTC CASSYSTGSSYNEQFF
. . TRBJ1-2 TRBV2 TGTGCCAGCAGTGATCAGGGGACTATTGGCTACACCTTC CASSDQGTIGYTF
. . TRBJ2-3 TRBV9 TGTGCCAGCAGCGTATGGGAGTTCCAGGATACGCAGTATTTT CASSVWEFQDTQYF
TRBD2 . TRBJ2-5 TRBV15 TGTGCCACCAGCGGGCCTAGCGGGAGGGATATGGTAGAAGAGACCCAGTACTTC CATSGPSGRDMVEETQYF
TRBD2 many TRBJ2-7 TRBV6-5 TGTGCTGGGACTAGCGGGTCCGGCTCCTACGAGCAGTACTTC CAGTSGSGSYEQYF
TRBD2 . TRBJ2-2 TRBV5-1 TGCGCCAGCAGCTTGGCAGGACTAGCGGGAGCCGGGGAGCTGTTTTTT CASSLAGLAGAGELFF
TRBD2 . TRBJ2-3 TRBV25-1 TGTGCCAGCAGTGAGGCGGGAGGCCCAGATACGCAGTATTTT CASSEAGGPDTQYF
. . TRBJ2-3 TRBV18 TGTGCCAGCTCACCAGACTGGAGCACAGATACGCAGTATTTT CASSPDWSTDTQYF